The subject of this entry is one TCR beta chain. This entry belongs to a study of blood T cell repertoires in COVID-19. Study-wide background: Sites in the United States, Italy and Spain provided acute and convalescent COVID-19 samples.

This table comes from immunoSEQ multiplex PCR, and its TCRdb copy is limited to in-frame clones, with some not included. Among roughly 500,000 clones listed, approximately 90% were seen once. The TCR was taken from a woman in her thirties or forties who had recovered from COVID-19. The sequenced material came from PBMCs or T cells enriched from blood (not recorded which).

CDR3 nucleotide sequence: TGCGCCAGCAGCCAAGAGAGGGATAACACCGGGGAGCTGTTTTTT. This gives the protein CASSQERDNTGELFF. The V call is TRBV4-3, the J call TRBJ2-2, with TRBD2 as a possible D gene (5 bases). The CDR3 runs 15 residues. Trimming removed 0 bases from V and 2 bases from J, with 7 bases in between. Per the germline V gene, CDR1 is LGHNA and CDR2 is YSLEER.